Below, one T cell receptor beta chain is given with its context. Its antigen is unidentified. TCRdb independently ran MiXCR on the reads; one entry per CDR3 protein. Of roughly 500,000 distinct CDR3 sequences in the sample, roughly a third were seen once. This sample was taken from a study of T cell repertoires in cytomegalovirus infection. The wider study: Alongside well-studied HLA-B-restricted CMV epitopes, recently identified HLA-C-restricted CMV epitopes were also used. Carrying CMV and the relevant HLA type showed in public TCR beta signatures. Study-wide findings and caveats: Ex vivo responses were dominated by HLA-C-restricted CMV-specific TCR beta clonotypes. Adding up the frequency of public TCR beta families identified people who carried CMV plus the relevant HLA.

This CDR3 comprises 14 residues. CDR1 is MGHDK, CDR2 SYGVNS, per germline. Trimming pared 6 bases from V and 11 bases from J, leaving 21 bases between. The source was cultured PBMCs, collected from culture after CMV antigen stimulation. The source is a human donor in good health (CMV status not recorded). Some clones in this sample may be carry-over from other donors' samples. This sequence joins TRBV25-1 and TRBJ2-3; possible D gene TRBD2, 5 bases. In DNA, the CDR3 is TGTGCCAGCAGGAACGGTCTAGCCGGAGAGAGGCAGTATTTT. Translation gives CASRNGLAGERQYF.